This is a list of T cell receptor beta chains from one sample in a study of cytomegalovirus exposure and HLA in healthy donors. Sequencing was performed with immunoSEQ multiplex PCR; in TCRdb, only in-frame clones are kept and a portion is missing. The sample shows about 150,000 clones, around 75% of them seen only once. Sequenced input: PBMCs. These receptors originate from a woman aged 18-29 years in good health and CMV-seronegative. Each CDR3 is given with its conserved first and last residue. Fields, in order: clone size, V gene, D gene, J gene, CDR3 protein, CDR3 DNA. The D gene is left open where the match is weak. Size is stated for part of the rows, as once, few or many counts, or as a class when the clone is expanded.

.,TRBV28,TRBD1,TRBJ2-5,CASSLSDRQETQYF,TGTGCCAGCAGTTTATCGGACAGGCAAGAGACCCAGTACTTC
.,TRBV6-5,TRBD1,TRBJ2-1,CASRTGQGIFNEQFF,TGTGCCAGCAGGACCGGACAGGGCATCTTTAATGAGCAGTTCTTC
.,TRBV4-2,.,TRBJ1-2,CASSQDSGPSQRGYTF,TGTGCCAGCAGCCAAGATTCAGGACCGAGTCAGCGGGGCTACACCTTC
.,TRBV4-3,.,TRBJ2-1,CASSQDLAGSSYNEQFF,TGCGCCAGCAGCCAAGATCTGGCGGGCAGCTCCTACAATGAGCAGTTCTTC
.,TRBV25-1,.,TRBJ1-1,CASSEGAVTEAFF,TGTGCCAGCAGTGAGGGGGCGGTCACTGAAGCTTTCTTT
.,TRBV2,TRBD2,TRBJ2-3,CASSETLAGGTDTQYF,TGTGCCAGCAGTGAGACACTAGCGGGGGGCACAGATACGCAGTATTTT
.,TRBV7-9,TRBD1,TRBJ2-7,CASSLTGQGSYEQYF,TGTGCCAGCAGCTTAACAGGACAGGGCTCCTACGAGCAGTACTTC
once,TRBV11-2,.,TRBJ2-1,CASSRGRVSSYYNEQFF,TGTGCCAGCAGCCGTGGGCGGGTGAGCTCGTACTACAATGAGCAGTTCTTC
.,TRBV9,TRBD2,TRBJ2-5,CASPGGTSEGVETQYF,TGTGCCAGCCCGGGGGGGACTAGCGAGGGTGTGGAGACCCAGTACTTC
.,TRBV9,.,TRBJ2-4,CASTEAGQMGKNIQYF,TGTGCCAGCACCGAGGCTGGCCAAATGGGCAAAAACATTCAGTACTTC
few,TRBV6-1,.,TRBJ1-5,CASSEGGMSNQPQHF,TGTGCCAGCAGTGAAGGGGGCATGAGCAATCAGCCCCAGCATTTT
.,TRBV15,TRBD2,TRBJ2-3,CATSRDPRGADTQYF,TGTGCCACCAGCAGAGATCCTCGGGGGGCAGATACGCAGTATTTT
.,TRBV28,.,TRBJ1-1,CASRLSSGAEAFF,TGTGCCAGCCGCCTCTCCAGCGGCGCTGAAGCTTTCTTT
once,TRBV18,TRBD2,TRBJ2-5,CASSPGLAVQETQYF,TGTGCCAGCTCTCCCGGACTAGCGGTTCAAGAGACCCAGTACTTC
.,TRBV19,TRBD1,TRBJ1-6,CASSGGQGTTYNSPLHF,TGTGCCAGTAGTGGGGGACAGGGGACAACCTATAATTCACCCCTCCACTTT
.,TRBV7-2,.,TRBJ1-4,CASSLDGGVEKLFF,TGTGCCAGCAGCCTAGATGGGGGGGTGGAAAAACTGTTTTTT
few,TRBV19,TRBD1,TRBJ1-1,CASRPGQGNTEAFF,TGTGCCAGTAGACCGGGACAGGGGAACACTGAAGCTTTCTTT
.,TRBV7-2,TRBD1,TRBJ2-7,CASSKTGGMSYEQYF,TGTGCCAGCAGCAAGACAGGGGGCATGTCCTACGAGCAGTACTTC
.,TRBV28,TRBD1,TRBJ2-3,CASSSQGKGTDTQYF,TGTGCCAGCAGTTCACAGGGGAAGGGCACAGATACGCAGTATTTT
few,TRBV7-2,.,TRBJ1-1,CASSVSGYHNTEAFF,TGTGCCAGCAGCGTTTCGGGATACCACAACACTGAAGCTTTCTTT
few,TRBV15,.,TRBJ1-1,CATSRDEDEAFF,TGTGCCACCAGCAGAGACGAGGATGAAGCTTTCTTT
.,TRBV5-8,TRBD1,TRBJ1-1,CASSLSDREAFF,TGTGCCAGCAGCCTTTCGGACAGGGAAGCTTTCTTT
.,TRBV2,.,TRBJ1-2,CASSETVANYGYTF,TGTGCCAGCAGTGAAACGGTGGCTAACTATGGCTACACCTTC
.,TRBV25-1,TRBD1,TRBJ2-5,CASSEQGVWETQYF,TGTGCCAGCAGTGAACAGGGGGTCTGGGAGACCCAGTACTTC
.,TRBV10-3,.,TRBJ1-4,CAISDPGQTTNEKLFF,TGTGCCATCAGTGACCCGGGACAAACAACTAATGAAAAACTGTTTTTT
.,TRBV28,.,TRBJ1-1,CASTSFGGSMNTEAFF,TGTGCCAGCACTTCGTTCGGGGGTTCCATGAACACTGAAGCTTTCTTT
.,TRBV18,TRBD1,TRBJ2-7,CASSPPTGGLHEQYF,TGTGCCAGCTCACCACCGACAGGGGGCCTCCACGAGCAGTACTTC
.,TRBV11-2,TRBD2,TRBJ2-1,CASSRLAGGKYNEQFF,TGTGCCAGCAGTCGACTAGCGGGGGGGAAGTACAATGAGCAGTTCTTC
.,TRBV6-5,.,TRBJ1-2,CASSLGTDYGYTF,TGTGCCAGCAGCCTAGGGACTGACTATGGCTACACCTTC
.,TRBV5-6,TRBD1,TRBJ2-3,CASSLGPGQGADTQYF,TGTGCCAGCAGCTTGGGCCCCGGACAGGGGGCAGATACGCAGTATTTT
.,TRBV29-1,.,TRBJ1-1,CSVSNGNTEAFF,TGCAGCGTCTCGAACGGGAACACTGAAGCTTTCTTT
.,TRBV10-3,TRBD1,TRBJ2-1,CAISRDREANEQFF,TGTGCCATCAGTAGGGACAGGGAGGCCAATGAGCAGTTCTTC
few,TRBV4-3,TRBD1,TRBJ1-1,CASSLGTGITEAFF,TGCGCCAGCAGCCTTGGGACAGGGATCACTGAAGCTTTCTTT
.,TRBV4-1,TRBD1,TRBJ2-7,CASSHLGQKNSYEQYF,TGCGCCAGCAGCCACCTGGGACAGAAAAACTCCTACGAGCAGTACTTC
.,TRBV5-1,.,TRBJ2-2,CASSNLNTGELFF,TGCGCCAGCAGCAATTTAAACACCGGGGAGCTGTTTTTT
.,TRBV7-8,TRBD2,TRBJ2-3,CASSWASGISTDTQYF,TGTGCCAGCAGCTGGGCTAGCGGGATTAGCACAGATACGCAGTATTTT
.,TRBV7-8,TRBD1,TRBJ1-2,CASSPWTGNIANYGYTF,TGTGCCAGCAGCCCCTGGACAGGGAATATCGCTAACTATGGCTACACCTTC
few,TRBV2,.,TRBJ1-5,CASSATGSVRNQPQHF,TGTGCCAGCAGTGCCACAGGGTCGGTGCGCAATCAGCCCCAGCATTTT
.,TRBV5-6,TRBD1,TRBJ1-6,CASSEGAGANSPLHF,TGTGCCAGCAGCGAGGGGGCAGGGGCGAATTCACCCCTCCACTTT
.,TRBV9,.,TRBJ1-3,CASSVDLSSGNTIYF,TGCGCCAGCAGCGTAGATCTTAGCTCTGGAAACACCATATATTTT
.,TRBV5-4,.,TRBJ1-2,CASSSPRAGAGYTF,TGTGCCAGCAGCTCCCCGAGAGCGGGGGCTGGCTACACCTTC
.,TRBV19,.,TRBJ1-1,CASSDRWGTEAFF,TGTGCCAGTAGCGACAGGTGGGGCACTGAAGCTTTCTTT
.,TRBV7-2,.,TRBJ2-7,CASSPRGDSGDEQYF,TGTGCCAGCAGCCCTAGGGGGGACAGTGGCGACGAGCAGTACTTC
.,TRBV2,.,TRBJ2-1,CASSEGRNGGNEQFF,TGTGCCAGCAGTGAAGGGAGGAACGGGGGCAATGAGCAGTTCTTC
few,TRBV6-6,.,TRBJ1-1,CASSYSSGEAFF,TGTGCCAGCAGTTACTCGAGTGGTGAAGCTTTCTTT
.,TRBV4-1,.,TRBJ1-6,CASSQDRGSPLHF,TGCGCCAGCAGCCAAGATCGGGGTTCACCCCTCCACTTT
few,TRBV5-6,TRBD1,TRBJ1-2,CASSQDRGVYYGYTF,TGTGCCAGCAGCCAAGACAGGGGCGTTTACTATGGCTACACCTTC
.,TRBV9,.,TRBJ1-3,CASSVAPPNSGNTIYF,TGTGCCAGCAGCGTAGCGCCGCCTAACTCTGGAAACACCATATATTTT
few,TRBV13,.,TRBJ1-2,CASSRGGEEGYTF,TGTGCCAGCAGCCGGGGGGGCGAGGAGGGCTACACCTTC
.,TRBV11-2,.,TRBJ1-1,CASSLDNPNTEAFF,TGTGCCAGCAGCTTAGACAATCCGAACACTGAAGCTTTCTTT
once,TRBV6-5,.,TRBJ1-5,CASSLRSPGGQPQHF,TGTGCCAGCAGTTTGCGATCTCCCGGCGGTCAGCCCCAGCATTTT
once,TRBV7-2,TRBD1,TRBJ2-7,CASSSTTGSGYEQYF,TGTGCCAGCAGCTCCACGACAGGGAGCGGCTACGAGCAGTACTTC
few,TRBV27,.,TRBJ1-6,CASSFGIPNSPLHF,TGTGCCAGCAGTTTCGGGATCCCTAATTCACCCCTCCACTTT
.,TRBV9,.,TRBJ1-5,CASSVEGGINQPQHF,TGTGCCAGCAGCGTAGAGGGAGGAATCAATCAGCCCCAGCATTTT